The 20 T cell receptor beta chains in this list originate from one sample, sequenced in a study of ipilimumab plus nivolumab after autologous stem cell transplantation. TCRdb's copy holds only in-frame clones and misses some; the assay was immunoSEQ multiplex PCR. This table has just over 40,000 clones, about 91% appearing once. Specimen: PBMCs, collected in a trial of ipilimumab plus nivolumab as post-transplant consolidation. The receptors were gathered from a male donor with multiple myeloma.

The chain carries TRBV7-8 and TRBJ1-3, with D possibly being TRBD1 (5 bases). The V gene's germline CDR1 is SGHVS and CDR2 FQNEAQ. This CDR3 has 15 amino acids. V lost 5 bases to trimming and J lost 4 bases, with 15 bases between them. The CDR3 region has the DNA TGTGCCAGCAGCCCACGGGACGTTCGAGGAAACACCATATATTTT. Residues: CASSPRDVRGNTIYF.

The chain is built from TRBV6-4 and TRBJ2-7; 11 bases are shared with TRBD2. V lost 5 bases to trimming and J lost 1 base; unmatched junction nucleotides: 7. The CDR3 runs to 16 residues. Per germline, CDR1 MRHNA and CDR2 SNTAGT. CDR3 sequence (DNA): TGTGCCAGCAGTCCTCCGACTAGCGGGGCGTCCTACGAGCAGTACTTC. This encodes CASSPPTSGASYEQYF.

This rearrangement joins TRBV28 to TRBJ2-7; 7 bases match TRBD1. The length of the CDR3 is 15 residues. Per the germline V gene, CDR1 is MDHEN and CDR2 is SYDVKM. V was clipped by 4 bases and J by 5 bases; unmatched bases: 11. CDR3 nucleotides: TGTGCCAGCAGTTACCTGAGGGGGCAGAGACACGAGCAGTACTTC. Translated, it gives CASSYLRGQRHEQYF.

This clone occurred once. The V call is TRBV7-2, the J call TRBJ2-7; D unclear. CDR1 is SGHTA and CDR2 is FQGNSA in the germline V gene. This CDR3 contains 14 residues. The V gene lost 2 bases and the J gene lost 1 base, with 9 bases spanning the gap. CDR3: CASSLYGRSYEQYF. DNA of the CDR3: TGTGCCAGCAGCTTATATGGGCGGTCCTACGAGCAGTACTTC.

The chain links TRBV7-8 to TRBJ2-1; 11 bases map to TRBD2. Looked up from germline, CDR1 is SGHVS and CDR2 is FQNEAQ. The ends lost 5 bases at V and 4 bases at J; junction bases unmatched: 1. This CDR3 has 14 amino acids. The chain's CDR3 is CASSRLAGYNEQFF. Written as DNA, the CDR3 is TGTGCCAGCAGCCGACTAGCGGGGTACAATGAGCAGTTCTTC. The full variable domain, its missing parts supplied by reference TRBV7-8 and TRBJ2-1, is GAGVSQSPRYKVAKRGQDVALRCDPISGHVSLFWYQQALGQGPEFLTYFQNEAQLDKSGLPSDRFFAERPEGSVSTLKIQRTQQEDSAVYLCASSRLAGYNEQFFGPGTRLTVL.

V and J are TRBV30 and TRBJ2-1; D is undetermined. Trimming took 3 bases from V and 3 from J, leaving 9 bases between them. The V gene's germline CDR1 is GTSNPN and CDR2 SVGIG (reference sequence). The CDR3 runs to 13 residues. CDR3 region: CAWRGKDYNEQFF. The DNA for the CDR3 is TGTGCCTGGAGGGGCAAAGACTACAATGAGCAGTTCTTC.

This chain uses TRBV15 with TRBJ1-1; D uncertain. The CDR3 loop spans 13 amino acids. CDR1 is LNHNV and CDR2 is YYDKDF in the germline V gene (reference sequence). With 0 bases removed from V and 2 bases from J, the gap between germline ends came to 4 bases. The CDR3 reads CATSRDLNTEAFF. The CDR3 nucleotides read TGTGCCACCAGCAGAGATTTAAACACTGAAGCTTTCTTT.

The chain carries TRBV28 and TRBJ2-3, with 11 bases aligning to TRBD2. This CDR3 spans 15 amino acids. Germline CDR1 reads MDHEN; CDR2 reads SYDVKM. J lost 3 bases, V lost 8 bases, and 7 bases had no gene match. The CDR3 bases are TGTGCCAGCCGTTATAGCGGGAGGGCGACAGATACGCAGTATTTT. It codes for CASRYSGRATDTQYF.

The CDR3 is CASSYGVTEAFF. Written as DNA, the CDR3 is TGTGCCAGCAGTTACGGGGTAACTGAAGCTTTCTTT. This chain joins TRBV6-6 and TRBJ1-1; D uncertain. Between the trimmed V and J ends, which lost 2 bases and 5 bases, there was a span of 6 bases. CDR3 length: 12 residues. The germline V gene has CDR1 MNHNY and CDR2 SVGAGI (reference sequence).

CDR3 in amino acids: CASRQGDNEQYF. The CDR3 nucleotides read TGTGCCAGTAGACAGGGTGACAACGAGCAGTACTTC. The J gene is TRBJ2-7, the V gene TRBV6-1, with 7 nucleotides matching TRBD1. Per germline, CDR1 MNHNS and CDR2 SASEGT. The CDR3 consists of 12 residues. V lost 9 bases and J lost 5; bases outside the gene matches: 7.

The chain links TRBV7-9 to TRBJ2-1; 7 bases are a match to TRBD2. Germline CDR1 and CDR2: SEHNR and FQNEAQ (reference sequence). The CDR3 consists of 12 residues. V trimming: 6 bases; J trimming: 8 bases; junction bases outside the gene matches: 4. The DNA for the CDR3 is TGTGCCAGCAGACAGAGCGGGGATGAGCAGTTCTTC. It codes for CASRQSGDEQFF.

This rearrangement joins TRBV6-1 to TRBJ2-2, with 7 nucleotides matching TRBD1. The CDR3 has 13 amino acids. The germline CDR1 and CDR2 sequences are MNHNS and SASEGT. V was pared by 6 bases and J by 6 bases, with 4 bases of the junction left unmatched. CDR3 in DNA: TGTGCCAGCAGGGCCGACAGGGCCGGGGAGCTGTTTTTT. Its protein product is CASRADRAGELFF.

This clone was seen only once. CDR3 in amino acids: CASSQVGGRETQYF. The CDR3 region has the DNA TGCGCCAGCAGCCAAGTCGGAGGGAGGGAGACCCAGTACTTC. V gene TRBV4-3 combines with J gene TRBJ2-5; maybe TRBD2 (6 bases). The CDR3 contains 14 residues. The V gene lost 1 base and the J gene lost 5 bases, with 11 bases spanning the gap. Germline CDR1 reads LGHNA; CDR2 reads YSLEER.

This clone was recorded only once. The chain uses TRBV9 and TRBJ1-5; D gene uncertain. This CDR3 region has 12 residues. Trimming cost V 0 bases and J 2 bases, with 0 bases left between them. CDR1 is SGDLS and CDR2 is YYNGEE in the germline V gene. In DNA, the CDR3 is TGTGCCAGCAGCGTAGGCAATCAGCCCCAGCATTTT. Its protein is CASSVGNQPQHF. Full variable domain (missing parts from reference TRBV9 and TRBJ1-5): DSGVTQTPKHLITATGQRVTLRCSPRSGDLSVYWYQQSLDQGLQFLIQYYNGEERAKGNILERFSAQQFPDLHSELNLSSLELGDSALYFCASSVGNQPQHFGDGTRLSIL.

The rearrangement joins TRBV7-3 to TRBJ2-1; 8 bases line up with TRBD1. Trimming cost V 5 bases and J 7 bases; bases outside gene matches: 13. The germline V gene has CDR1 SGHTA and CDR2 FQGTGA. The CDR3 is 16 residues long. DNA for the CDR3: TGTGCCAGCAGCATACGACAGGGGTTAACCCTTAATGAGCAGTTCTTC. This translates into CASSIRQGLTLNEQFF.

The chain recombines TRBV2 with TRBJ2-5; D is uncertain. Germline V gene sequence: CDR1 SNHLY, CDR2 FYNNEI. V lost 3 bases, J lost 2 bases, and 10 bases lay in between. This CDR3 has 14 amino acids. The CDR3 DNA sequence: TGTGCCAGCAGTGACCGGCAGCTACAAGAGACCCAGTACTTC. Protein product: CASSDRQLQETQYF.

CDR3 amino acids: CASSLNPPRGLIFF. The CDR3 coding sequence is TGTGCCAGCAGCTTAAATCCCCCCAGGGGTTTAATATTCTTC. The chain uses TRBV7-3 and TRBJ2-1; weak D call: TRBD1 (6 bases). The CDR3 spans 14 residues. V lost 1 base to trimming and J lost 16 bases, with 20 bases between them. Germline V lookup: CDR1 SGHTA, CDR2 FQGTGA.

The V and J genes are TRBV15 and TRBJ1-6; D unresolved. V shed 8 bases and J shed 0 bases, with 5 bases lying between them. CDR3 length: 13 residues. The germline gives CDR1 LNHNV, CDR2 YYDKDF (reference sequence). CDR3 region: CATGSSYNSPLHF. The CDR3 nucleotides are TGTGCCACCGGGAGCTCCTATAATTCACCCCTCCACTTT.

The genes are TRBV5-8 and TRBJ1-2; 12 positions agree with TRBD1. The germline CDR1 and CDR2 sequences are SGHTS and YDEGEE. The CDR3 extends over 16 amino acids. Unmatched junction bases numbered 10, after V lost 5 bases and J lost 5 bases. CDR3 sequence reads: CASRTAGTGGGYGYTF. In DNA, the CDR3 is TGTGCCAGCAGAACCGCCGGGACAGGGGGCGGTTATGGCTACACCTTC.

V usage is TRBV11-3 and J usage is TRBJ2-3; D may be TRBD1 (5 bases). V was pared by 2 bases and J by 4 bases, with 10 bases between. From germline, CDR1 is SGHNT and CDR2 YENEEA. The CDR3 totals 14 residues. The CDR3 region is CASSLQGAADTQYF. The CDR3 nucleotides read TGTGCCAGCAGCTTACAAGGGGCCGCAGATACGCAGTATTTT.